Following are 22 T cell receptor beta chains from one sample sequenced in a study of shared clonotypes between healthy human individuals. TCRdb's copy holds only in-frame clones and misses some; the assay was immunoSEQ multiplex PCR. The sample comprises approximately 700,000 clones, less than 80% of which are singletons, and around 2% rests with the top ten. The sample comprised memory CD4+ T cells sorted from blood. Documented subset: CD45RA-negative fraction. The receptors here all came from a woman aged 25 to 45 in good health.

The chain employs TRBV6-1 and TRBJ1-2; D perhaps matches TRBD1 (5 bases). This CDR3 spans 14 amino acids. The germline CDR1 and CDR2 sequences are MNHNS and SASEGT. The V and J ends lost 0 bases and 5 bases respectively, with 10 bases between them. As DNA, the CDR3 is TGTGCCAGCAGTGAAGCTGTACGGGGGTATGGCTACACCTTC. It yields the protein CASSEAVRGYGYTF.

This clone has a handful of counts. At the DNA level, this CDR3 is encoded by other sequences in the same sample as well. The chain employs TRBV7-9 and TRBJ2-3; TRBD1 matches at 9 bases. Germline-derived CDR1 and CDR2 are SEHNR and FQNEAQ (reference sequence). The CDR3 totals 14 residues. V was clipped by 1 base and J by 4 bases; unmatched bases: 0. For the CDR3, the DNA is TGTGCCAGCAGCTTAGGACAGGGGGCAGATACGCAGTATTTT. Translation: CASSLGQGADTQYF. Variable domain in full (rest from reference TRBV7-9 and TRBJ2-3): DTGVSQNPRHKITKRGQNVTFRCDPISEHNRLYWYRQTLGQGPEFLTYFQNEAQLEKSRLLSDRFSAERPKGSFSTLEIQRTEQGDSAMYLCASSLGQGADTQYFGPGTRLTVL.

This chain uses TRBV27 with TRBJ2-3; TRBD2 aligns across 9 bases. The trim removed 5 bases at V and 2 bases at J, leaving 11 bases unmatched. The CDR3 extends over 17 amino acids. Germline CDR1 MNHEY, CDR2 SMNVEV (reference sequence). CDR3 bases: TGTGCCAGCAGTAGTCTTCTTAGCGGGAGTTACACAGATACGCAGTATTTT. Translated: CASSSLLSGSYTDTQYF.

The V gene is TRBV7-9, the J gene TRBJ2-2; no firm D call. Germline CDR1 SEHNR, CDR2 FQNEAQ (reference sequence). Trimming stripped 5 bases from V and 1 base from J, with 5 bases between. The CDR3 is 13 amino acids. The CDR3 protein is CASSRWNTGELFF. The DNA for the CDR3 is TGTGCCAGCAGCCGTTGGAACACCGGGGAGCTGTTTTTT.

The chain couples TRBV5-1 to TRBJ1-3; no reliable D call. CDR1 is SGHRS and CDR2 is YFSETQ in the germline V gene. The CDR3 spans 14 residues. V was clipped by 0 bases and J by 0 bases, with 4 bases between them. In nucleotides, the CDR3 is TGCGCCAGCAGCTTGGCAGACTCTGGAAACACCATATATTTT. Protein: CASSLADSGNTIYF.

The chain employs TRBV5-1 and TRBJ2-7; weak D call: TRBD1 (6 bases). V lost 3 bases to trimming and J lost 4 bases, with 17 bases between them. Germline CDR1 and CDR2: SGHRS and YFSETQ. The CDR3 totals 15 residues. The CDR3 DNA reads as TGCGCCAGCAGCTGGTTGGGACATGATTCATACGAGCAGTACTTC. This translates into CASSWLGHDSYEQYF.

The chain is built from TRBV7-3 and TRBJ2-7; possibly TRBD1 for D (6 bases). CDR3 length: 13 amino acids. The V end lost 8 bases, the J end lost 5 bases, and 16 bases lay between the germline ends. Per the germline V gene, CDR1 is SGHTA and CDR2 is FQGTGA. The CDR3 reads CASSSGTKNEQYF. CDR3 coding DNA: TGTGCCAGCTCATCCGGGACAAAGAACGAGCAGTACTTC.

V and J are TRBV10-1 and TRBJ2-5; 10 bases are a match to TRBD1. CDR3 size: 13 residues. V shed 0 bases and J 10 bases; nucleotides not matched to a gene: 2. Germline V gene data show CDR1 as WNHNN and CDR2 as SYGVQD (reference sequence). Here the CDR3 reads CASSESTGGFQYF. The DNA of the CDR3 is TGCGCCAGCAGTGAGTCGACAGGGGGCTTCCAGTACTTC.

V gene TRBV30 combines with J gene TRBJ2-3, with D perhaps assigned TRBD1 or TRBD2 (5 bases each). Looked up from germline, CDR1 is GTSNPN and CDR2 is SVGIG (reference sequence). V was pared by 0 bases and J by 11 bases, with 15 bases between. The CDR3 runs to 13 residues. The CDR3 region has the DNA TGTGCCTGGAGTGTTGGGACCAATCTATTGCAGTATTTT. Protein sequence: CAWSVGTNLLQYF.

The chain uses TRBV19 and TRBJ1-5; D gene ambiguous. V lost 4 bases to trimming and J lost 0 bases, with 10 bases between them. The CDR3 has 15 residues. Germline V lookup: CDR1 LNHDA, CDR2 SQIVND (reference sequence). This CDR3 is CASSRGQYSNQPQHF. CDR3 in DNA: TGTGCCAGTAGTAGAGGCCAGTATAGCAATCAGCCCCAGCATTTT.

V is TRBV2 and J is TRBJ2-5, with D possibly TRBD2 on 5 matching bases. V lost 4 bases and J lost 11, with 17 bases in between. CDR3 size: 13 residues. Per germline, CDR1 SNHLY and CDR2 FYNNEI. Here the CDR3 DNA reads TGTGCCAGCAGTGTGGAGCGGTTAGCGCGGCAGTACTTC. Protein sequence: CASSVERLARQYF.

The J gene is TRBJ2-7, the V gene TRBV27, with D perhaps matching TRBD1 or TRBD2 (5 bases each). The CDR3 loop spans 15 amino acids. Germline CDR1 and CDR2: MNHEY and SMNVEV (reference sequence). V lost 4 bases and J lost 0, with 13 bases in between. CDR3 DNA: TGTGCCAGCAGTTCCCCGGGACGGAGCTCCTACGAGCAGTACTTC. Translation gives CASSSPGRSSYEQYF.

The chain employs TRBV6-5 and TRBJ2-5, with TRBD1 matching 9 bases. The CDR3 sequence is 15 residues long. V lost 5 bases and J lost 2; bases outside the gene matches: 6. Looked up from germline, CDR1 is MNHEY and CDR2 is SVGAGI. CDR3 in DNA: TGTGCCAGCAGTCGACAGGGACAGGGTCAAGAGACCCAGTACTTC. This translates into CASSRQGQGQETQYF.

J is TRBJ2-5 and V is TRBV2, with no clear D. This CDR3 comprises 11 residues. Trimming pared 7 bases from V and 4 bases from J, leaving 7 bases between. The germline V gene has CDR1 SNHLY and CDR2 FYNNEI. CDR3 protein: CASIALETQYF. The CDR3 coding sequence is TGTGCCAGCATAGCCCTAGAGACCCAGTACTTC.

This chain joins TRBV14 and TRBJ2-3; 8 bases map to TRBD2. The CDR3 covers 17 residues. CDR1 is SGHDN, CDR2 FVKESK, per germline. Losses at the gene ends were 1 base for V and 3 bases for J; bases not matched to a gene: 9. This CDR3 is CASSQVRSSGSTDTQYF. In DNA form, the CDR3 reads TGTGCCAGCAGCCAAGTCAGGTCCAGCGGGAGTACAGATACGCAGTATTTT.

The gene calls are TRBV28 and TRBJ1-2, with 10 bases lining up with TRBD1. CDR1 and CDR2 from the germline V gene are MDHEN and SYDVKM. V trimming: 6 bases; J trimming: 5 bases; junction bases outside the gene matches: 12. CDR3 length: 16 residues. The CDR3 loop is CASRSPGQGSYYGYTF. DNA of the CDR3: TGTGCCAGCAGATCCCCGGGACAGGGGTCATATTATGGCTACACCTTC.

CDR3 in amino acids: CASSFGAGTDTQYF. In DNA, the CDR3 is TGTGCCAGCAGCTTTGGGGCAGGCACAGATACGCAGTATTTT. The chain employs TRBV7-3 and TRBJ2-3, with D possibly being TRBD1 (5 bases). Germline V gives CDR1 SGHTA, CDR2 FQGTGA. CDR3 length equals 14 residues. Trimming cost V 3 bases and J 1 base, with 8 bases left between them.

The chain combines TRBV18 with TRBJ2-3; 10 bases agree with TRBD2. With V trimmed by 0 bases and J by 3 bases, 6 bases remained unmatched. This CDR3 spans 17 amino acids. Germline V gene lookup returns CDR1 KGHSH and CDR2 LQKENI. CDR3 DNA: TGTGCCAGCTCACCACCGGTACTAGCGGGGCCGACAGATACGCAGTATTTT. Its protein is CASSPPVLAGPTDTQYF.

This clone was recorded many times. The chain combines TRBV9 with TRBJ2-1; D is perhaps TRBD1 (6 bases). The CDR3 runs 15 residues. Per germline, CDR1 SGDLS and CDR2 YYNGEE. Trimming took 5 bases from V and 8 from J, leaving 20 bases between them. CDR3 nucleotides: TGTGCCAGCAGGCCCGTGACAGGAACGTTAGATGAGCAGTTCTTC. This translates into CASRPVTGTLDEQFF. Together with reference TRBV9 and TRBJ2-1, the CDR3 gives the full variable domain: DSGVTQTPKHLITATGQRVTLRCSPRSGDLSVYWYQQSLDQGLQFLIQYYNGEERAKGNILERFSAQQFPDLHSELNLSSLELGDSALYFCASRPVTGTLDEQFFGPGTRLTVL.

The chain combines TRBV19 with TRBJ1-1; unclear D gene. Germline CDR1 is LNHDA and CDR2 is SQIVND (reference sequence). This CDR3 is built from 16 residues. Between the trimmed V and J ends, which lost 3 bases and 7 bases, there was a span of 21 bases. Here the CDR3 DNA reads TGTGCCAGTAGTATCCGGGCAATTGGGTATTCTAATGAAGCTTTCTTT. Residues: CASSIRAIGYSNEAFF.

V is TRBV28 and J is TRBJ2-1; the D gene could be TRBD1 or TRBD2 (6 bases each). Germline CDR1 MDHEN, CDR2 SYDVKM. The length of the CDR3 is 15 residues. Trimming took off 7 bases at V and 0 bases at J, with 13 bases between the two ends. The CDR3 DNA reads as TGTGCCAGCACCCTAGGGGGGAGCTCCTACAATGAGCAGTTCTTC. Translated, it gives CASTLGGSSYNEQFF.

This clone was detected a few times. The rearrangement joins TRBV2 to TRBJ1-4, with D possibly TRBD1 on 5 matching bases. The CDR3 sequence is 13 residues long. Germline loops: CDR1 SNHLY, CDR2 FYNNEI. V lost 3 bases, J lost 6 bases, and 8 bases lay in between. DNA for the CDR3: TGTGCCAGCAGTGACAGGGCGGATGAAAAACTGTTTTTT. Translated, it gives CASSDRADEKLFF.